This T cell receptor beta chain emerged from a study of naive and memory T cell subsets. General observations from the study: Findings for naive and memory subsets could not be checked against ground truth.

Both TRBC1 and TRBC2 were covered by a beta constant-region primer of two equimolar oligonucleotides. The ligated cDNA underwent four PCR rounds using SP2 and nested alpha and beta constant-region primers. TCRdb analysed the UMI-ligation and nested PCR reads with MiXCR anew, one entry per CDR3 protein. Among about 150,000 distinct CDR3 sequences listed, about a sixth were seen once. Turning to this clonotype: Its antigen remains unidentified.

The specimen sequenced was naive CD4+ T cells from blood. The TCR was taken from a human donor in good health.

The CDR3 is CSVESASGRNYNEQFF. The CDR3 DNA sequence: TGCAGCGTTGAAAGTGCTAGCGGGAGGAACTACAATGAGCAGTTCTTC. The V and J genes are TRBV29-1 and TRBJ2-1; 11 bases line up with TRBD2. J gave up 3 bases and V 2 bases, and 6 bases lay outside the gene matches. Germline V gene data show CDR1 as SQVTM and CDR2 as ANQGSEA. This CDR3 contains 16 residues.